This T cell receptor (beta chain) was documented in a study of blood T cell repertoires in COVID-19. V lost 1 base and J lost 4, with 8 bases in between. The germline gives CDR1 SGHTS, CDR2 YDEGEE. This CDR3 is built from 14 residues. Generated by immunoSEQ multiplex PCR, the TCRdb table keeps only in-frame clones and is missing some. The data show some 300,000 clones, 87% seen once. Sequencing was done on a sample of PBMCs or T cells enriched from blood (not recorded which). This sequence joins TRBV5-8 and TRBJ1-4, with D tentatively TRBD1 (5 bases). The clonotype was recovered from a woman aged 25 to 39 who had recovered from COVID-19. The CDR3, as DNA: TGTGCCAGCAGCTTGCGACAGATTAATGAAAAACTGTTTTTT. Its protein is CASSLRQINEKLFF.